This T cell receptor beta chain was retrieved from a study of T cells after posttransplantation cyclophosphamide. V lost 5 bases and J lost 1, with 8 bases in between. Germline V lookup: CDR1 SEHNR, CDR2 FQNEAQ (reference sequence). There are 13 residues in the CDR3. This clone was counted ten times or more. What it recognizes is unknown. Study-wide results and caveats: Recipient CMV seropositivity and CMV reactivation strongly tracked TRB clonality.

A marrow graft followed busulfan-fludarabine conditioning, with cyclophosphamide on days +3 and +4. Profiled with immunoSEQ multiplex PCR; TCRdb holds only in-frame clones, not every one. The sample has around 6,800 clones, none seen only once. Here the sequenced sample was PBMCs, taken after an allogeneic stem cell transplant with post-transplant cyclophosphamide. The origin of this receptor is a male patient aged 25 to 39 who received an allogeneic stem cell transplant from an unrelated donor, was CMV-positive, and had acute and chronic GVHD. T cells may partly derive from the graft donor. This sequence joins TRBV7-9 and TRBJ1-1; D uncertain. The CDR3 is CASSGLANTEAFF. CDR3 bases: TGTGCCAGCAGCGGTCTGGCGAACACTGAAGCTTTCTTT.